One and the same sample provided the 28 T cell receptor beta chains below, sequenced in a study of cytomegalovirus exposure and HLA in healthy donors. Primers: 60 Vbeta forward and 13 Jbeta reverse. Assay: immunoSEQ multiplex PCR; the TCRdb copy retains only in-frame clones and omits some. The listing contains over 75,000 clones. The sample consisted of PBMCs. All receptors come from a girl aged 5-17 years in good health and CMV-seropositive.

Here the CDR3 reads CSATGESYGYTF. CDR3 DNA: TGCAGCGCGACAGGGGAGTCCTATGGCTACACCTTC. V and J are TRBV29-1 and TRBJ1-2, with 8 bases identical to TRBD1. The CDR3 runs 12 residues. Germline assignment: CDR1 SQVTM and CDR2 ANQGSEA. With 7 bases clipped from V and 4 bases from J, the junction kept 5 bases outside the gene matches.

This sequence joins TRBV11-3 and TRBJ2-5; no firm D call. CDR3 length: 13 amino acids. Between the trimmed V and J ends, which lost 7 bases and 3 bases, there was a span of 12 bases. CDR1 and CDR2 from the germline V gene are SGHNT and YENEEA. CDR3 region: CASTVATEETQYF. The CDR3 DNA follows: TGTGCCAGCACGGTGGCTACAGAAGAGACCCAGTACTTC. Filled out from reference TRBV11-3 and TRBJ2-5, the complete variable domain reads EAGVVQSPRYKIIEKKQPVAFWCNPISGHNTLYWYLQNLGQGPELLIRYENEEAVDDSQLPKDRFSAERLKGVDSTLKIQPAELGDSAVYLCASTVATEETQYFGPGTRLLVL.

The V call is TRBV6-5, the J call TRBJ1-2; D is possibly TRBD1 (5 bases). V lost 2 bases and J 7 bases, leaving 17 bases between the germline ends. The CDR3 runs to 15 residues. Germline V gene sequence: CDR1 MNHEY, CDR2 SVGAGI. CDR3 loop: CASSYARGGSLGYTF. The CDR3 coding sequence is TGTGCCAGCAGTTACGCCCGGGGGGGGAGTCTTGGCTACACCTTC.

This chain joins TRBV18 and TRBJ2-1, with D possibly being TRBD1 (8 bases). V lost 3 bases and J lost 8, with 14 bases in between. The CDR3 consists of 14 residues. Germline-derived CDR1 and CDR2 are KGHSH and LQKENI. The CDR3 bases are TGTGCCAGCTCACCGCGGACAGGGAGGGATGAGCAGTTCTTC. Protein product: CASSPRTGRDEQFF.

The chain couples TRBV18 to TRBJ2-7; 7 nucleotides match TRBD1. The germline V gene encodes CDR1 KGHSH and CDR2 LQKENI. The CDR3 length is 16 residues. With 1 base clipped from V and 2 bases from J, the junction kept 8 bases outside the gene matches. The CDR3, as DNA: TGTGCCAGCTCACCACGGGACAGAAAAGGGGCCTACGAGCAGTACGTC. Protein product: CASSPRDRKGAYEQYV.

The CDR3 here is CASSARSSGMGNQPQHF. In DNA form, the CDR3 reads TGTGCCAGCAGCGCTAGGAGCTCAGGGATGGGCAATCAGCCCCAGCATTTT. V is TRBV7-2 and J is TRBJ1-5, with D perhaps matching TRBD1 (5 bases). Germline CDR1 SGHTA, CDR2 FQGNSA. V lost 5 bases, J lost 2 bases, and 19 bases lay in between. There are 17 residues in the CDR3.

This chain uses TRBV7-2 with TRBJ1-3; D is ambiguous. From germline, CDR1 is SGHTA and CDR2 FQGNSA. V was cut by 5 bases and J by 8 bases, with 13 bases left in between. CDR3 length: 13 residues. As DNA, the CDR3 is TGTGCCAGCAGCCCCGATCTCCGGGACACCATATATTTT. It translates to CASSPDLRDTIYF.

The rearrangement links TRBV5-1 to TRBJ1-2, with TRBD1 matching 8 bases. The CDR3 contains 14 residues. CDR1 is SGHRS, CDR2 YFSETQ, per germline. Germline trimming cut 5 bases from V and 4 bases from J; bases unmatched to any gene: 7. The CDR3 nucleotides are TGCGCCAGCAGACCGACAGGGGACAGCTATGGCTACACCTTC. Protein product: CASRPTGDSYGYTF.

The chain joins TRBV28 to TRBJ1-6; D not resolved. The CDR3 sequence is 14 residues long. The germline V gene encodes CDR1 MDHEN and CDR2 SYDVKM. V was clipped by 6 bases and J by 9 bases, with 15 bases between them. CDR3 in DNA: TGTGCCAGCAGCTTAACCCCCTCAGGTTCACCCCTCCACTTT. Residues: CASSLTPSGSPLHF.

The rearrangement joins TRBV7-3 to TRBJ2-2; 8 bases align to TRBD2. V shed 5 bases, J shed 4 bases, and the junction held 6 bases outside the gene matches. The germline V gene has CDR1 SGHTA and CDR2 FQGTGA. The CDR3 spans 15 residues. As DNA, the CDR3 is TGTGCCAGCAGCCGCGGGGGGCGGGGCACCGGGGAGCTGTTTTTT. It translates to CASSRGGRGTGELFF.

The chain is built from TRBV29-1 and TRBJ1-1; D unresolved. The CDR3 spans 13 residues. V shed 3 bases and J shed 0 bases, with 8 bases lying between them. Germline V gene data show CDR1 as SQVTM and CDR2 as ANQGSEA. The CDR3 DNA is TGCAGCGTTGAGGGCCTGATGAACACTGAAGCTTTCTTT. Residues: CSVEGLMNTEAFF.

The CDR3 DNA reads as TGTGCCAGCAGTTTACTCCCTGGACAAATAACAGGCACTGAAGCTTTCTTT. It is translated as CASSLLPGQITGTEAFF. This rearrangement joins TRBV28 to TRBJ1-1; D possibly corresponds to TRBD1 (5 bases). Germline V lookup: CDR1 MDHEN, CDR2 SYDVKM. The CDR3 length is 17 residues. Trimming shortened V by 2 bases and J by 4 bases, and 20 bases separated the two germline ends.

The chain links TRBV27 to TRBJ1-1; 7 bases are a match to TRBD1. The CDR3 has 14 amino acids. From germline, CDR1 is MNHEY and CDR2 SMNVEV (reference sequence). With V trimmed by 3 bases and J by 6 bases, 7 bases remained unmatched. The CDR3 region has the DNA TGTGCCAGCAGTTTTACGGGAGGGGGCTCTGAAGCTTTCTTT. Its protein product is CASSFTGGGSEAFF.

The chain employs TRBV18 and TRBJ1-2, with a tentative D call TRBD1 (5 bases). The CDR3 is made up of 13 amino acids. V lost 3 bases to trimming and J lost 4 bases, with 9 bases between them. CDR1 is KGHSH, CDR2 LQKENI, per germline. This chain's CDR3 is CASSPDGAYGYTF. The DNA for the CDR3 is TGTGCCAGCTCACCTGATGGGGCCTATGGCTACACCTTC.

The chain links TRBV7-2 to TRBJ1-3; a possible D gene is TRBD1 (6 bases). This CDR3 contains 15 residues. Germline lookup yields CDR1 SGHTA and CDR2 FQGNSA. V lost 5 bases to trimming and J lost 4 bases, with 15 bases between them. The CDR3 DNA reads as TGTGCCAGCAGCCCTTACAGGGTCGCCGGAAACACCATATATTTT. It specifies CASSPYRVAGNTIYF.

The CDR3 DNA follows: TGTGCCAGCAGTTCCTCGACAGGGGACTACGAGCAGTACGTC. Protein: CASSSSTGDYEQYV. V gene TRBV28 combines with J gene TRBJ2-7, with 8 bases lining up with TRBD1. This CDR3 is 14 amino acids long. V lost 4 bases, J lost 3 bases, and 5 bases stayed unmatched. Germline values: CDR1 MDHEN, CDR2 SYDVKM.

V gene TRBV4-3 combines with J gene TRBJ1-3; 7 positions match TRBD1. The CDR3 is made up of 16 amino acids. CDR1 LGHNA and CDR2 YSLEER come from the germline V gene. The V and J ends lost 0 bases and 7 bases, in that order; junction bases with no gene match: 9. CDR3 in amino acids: CASSQDPTGVPNTIYF. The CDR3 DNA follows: TGCGCCAGCAGCCAAGACCCTACAGGGGTGCCGAACACCATATATTTT.

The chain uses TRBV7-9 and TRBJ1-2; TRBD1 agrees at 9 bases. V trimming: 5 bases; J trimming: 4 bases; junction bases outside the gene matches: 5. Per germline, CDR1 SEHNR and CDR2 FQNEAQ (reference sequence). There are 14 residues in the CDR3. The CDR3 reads CASSMGQGAYGYTF. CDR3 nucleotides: TGTGCCAGCAGCATGGGACAGGGCGCCTATGGCTACACCTTC.

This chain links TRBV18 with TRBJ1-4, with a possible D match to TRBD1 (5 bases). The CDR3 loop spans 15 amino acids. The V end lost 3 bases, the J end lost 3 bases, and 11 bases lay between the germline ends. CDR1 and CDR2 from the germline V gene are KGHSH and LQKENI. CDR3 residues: CASSPAGGPNEKLFF. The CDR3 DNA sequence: TGTGCCAGCTCACCCGCCGGGGGACCTAATGAAAAACTGTTTTTT.

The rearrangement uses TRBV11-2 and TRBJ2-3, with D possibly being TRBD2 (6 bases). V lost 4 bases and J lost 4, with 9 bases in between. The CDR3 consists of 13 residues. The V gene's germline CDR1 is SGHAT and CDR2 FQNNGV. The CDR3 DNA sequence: TGTGCCAGCAGCTCGTGGGAGGCAGATACGCAGTATTTT. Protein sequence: CASSSWEADTQYF.

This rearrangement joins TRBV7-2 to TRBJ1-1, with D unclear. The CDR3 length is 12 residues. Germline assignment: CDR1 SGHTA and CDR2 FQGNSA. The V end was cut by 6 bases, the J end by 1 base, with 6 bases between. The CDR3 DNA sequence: TGTGCCAGCAGGGTCGGGAACACTGAAGCTTTCTTT. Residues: CASRVGNTEAFF.

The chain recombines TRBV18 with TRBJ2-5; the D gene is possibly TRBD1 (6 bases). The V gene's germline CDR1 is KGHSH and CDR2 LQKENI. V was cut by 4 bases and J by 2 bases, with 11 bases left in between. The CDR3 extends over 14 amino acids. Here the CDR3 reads CASSLYREQETQYF. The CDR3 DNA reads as TGTGCCAGCTCACTGTACAGGGAACAAGAGACCCAGTACTTC.

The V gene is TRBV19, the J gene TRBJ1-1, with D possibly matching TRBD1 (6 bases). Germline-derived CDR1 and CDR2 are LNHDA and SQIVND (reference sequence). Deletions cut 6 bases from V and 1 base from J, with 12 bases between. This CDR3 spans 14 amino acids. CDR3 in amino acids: CASRIPGQNTEAFF. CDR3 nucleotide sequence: TGTGCCAGTAGGATCCCGGGACAGAACACTGAAGCTTTCTTT.

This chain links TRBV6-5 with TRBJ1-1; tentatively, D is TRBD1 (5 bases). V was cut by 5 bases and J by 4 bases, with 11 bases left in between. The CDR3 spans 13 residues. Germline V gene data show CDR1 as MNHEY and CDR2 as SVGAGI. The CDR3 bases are TGTGCCAGCAGTGTCAGGGTGGGCACTGAAGCTTTCTTT. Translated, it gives CASSVRVGTEAFF.

Here the CDR3 DNA reads TGTGCCAGCAGCCCAGATCCGACAGGACTGAACACTGAAGCTTTCTTT. Amino acid sequence: CASSPDPTGLNTEAFF. V and J are TRBV5-4 and TRBJ1-1; weak D call: TRBD1 (6 bases). CDR1 and CDR2 from the germline V gene are SGHNT and YYREEE (reference sequence). Trimming stripped 4 bases from V and 0 bases from J, with 16 bases between. This CDR3 region has 16 residues. Complete variable domain (other parts from reference TRBV5-4 and TRBJ1-1): ETGVTQSPTHLIKTRGQQVTLRCSSQSGHNTVSWYQQALGQGPQFIFQYYREEENGRGNFPPRFSGLQFPNYSSELNVNALELDDSALYLCASSPDPTGLNTEAFFGQGTRLTVV.

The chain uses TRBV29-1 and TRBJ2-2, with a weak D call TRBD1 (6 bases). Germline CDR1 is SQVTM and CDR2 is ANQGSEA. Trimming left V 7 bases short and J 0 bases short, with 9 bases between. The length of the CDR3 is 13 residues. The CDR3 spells CSADSANTGELFF. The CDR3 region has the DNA TGCAGCGCGGACAGCGCGAACACCGGGGAGCTGTTTTTT.

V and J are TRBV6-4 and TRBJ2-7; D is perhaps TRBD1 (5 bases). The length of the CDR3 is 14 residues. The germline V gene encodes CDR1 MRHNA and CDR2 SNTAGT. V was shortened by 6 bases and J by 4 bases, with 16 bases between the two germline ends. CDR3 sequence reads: CASRRVQGQYEQYV. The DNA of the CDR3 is TGTGCCAGCAGAAGGGTTCAGGGCCAATACGAGCAGTACGTC.

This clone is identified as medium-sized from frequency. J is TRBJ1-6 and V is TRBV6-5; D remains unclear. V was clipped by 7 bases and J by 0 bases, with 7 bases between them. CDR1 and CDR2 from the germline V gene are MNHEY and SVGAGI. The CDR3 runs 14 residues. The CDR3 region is CASMGSSYNSPLHF. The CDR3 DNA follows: TGTGCCAGCATGGGGAGCTCCTATAATTCACCCCTCCACTTT.